One and the same sample provided the 9 T cell receptor beta chains below, sequenced in a study of blood T cell repertoires in COVID-19 (dated by TCRdb to 2018 to 2021). The library was obtained by the immunoSEQ multiplex PCR assay. TCRdb's version of the immuneACCESS table is confined to in-frame rearrangements and falls short of the full clone set. An unresolved V gene accounts for under half of the shortfall where checked; the remainder is of unknown origin. The sample table contains nearly 300,000 clones; only one count was recorded for over 85% of them. The top ten clonotypes cover 2.9% of the sample. The sequenced material came from PBMCs or T cells enriched from blood (not recorded which). The receptor source for this set is a woman aged 45-60 years who had been exposed to COVID-19.

The V call is TRBV28, the J call TRBJ1-1; D remains unclear. The V gene lost 6 bases and the J gene lost 3 bases, with 11 bases spanning the gap. Germline lookup yields CDR1 MDHEN and CDR2 SYDVKM. CDR3 size: 13 residues. CDR3 bases: TGTGCCAGCAGGTTGGGGAGCCACACTGAAGCTTTCTTT. Protein product: CASRLGSHTEAFF.

V and J are TRBV6-5 and TRBJ1-1; a weak D match, TRBD1 (5 bases). The V end lost 6 bases, the J end lost 1 base, and 15 bases lay between the germline ends. Germline V gene sequence: CDR1 MNHEY, CDR2 SVGAGI. The CDR3 runs 15 residues. CDR3 in amino acids: CASRSPPTGNTEAFF. CDR3 sequence (DNA): TGTGCCAGCAGATCACCGCCTACAGGGAACACTGAAGCTTTCTTT.

The chain uses TRBV2 and TRBJ1-4; no clear D. The germline V gene encodes CDR1 SNHLY and CDR2 FYNNEI. The CDR3 runs 14 residues. Trimming took 8 bases from V and 5 from J, leaving 15 bases between them. CDR3 bases: TGTGCCAGCCACAGTTCAAGGAACAATGAAAAACTGTTTTTT. This translates into CASHSSRNNEKLFF.

This chain links TRBV19 with TRBJ1-1, with D unresolved. The length of the CDR3 is 14 residues. Per the germline V gene, CDR1 is LNHDA and CDR2 is SQIVND (reference sequence). V was clipped by 2 bases and J by 5 bases, with 12 bases between them. CDR3 amino acids: CASSIQPAGTEAFF. The CDR3 DNA reads TGTGCCAGTAGTATACAACCCGCGGGGACTGAAGCTTTCTTT. The full variable domain, rest sourced from reference TRBV19 and TRBJ1-1, is DGGITQSPKYLFRKEGQNVTLSCEQNLNHDAMYWYRQDPGQGLRLIYYSQIVNDFQKGDIAEGYSVSREKKESFPLTVTSAQKNPTAFYLCASSIQPAGTEAFFGQGTRLTVV.

The chain is built from TRBV5-5 and TRBJ1-2; D unclear. The V gene's germline CDR1 is SGHKS and CDR2 YYEKEE (reference sequence). This CDR3 has 15 residues. V was trimmed by 0 bases and J by 1 base, leaving 10 bases between them. The CDR3 is CASSLGPEDNYGYTF. In DNA, the CDR3 is TGTGCCAGCAGCTTGGGACCCGAGGATAACTATGGCTACACCTTC.

V gene TRBV19 combines with J gene TRBJ2-4, with D possibly matching TRBD1 (8 bases). CDR3 length equals 14 residues. Germline CDR1 is LNHDA and CDR2 is SQIVND (reference sequence). Trimming shortened V by 7 bases and J by 7 bases, and 17 bases separated the two germline ends. CDR3 protein: CASNSQGGLNIQYF. CDR3 nucleotide sequence: TGTGCCAGTAACTCACAGGGGGGGTTGAACATTCAGTACTTC.

The chain combines TRBV3-1 (or the pseudogene TRBV3-2) with TRBJ1-2; D gene unclear. Germline CDR1 LGHDT, CDR2 YNNKEL (reference sequence). The CDR3 has 13 amino acids. V was cut by 4 bases and J by 4 bases, with 10 bases left in between. The CDR3, as DNA: TGTGCCAGCAGCCTACACCCCTTCTATGGCTACACCTTC. Translation: CASSLHPFYGYTF.

J is TRBJ2-2 and V is TRBV7-9; perhaps TRBD1 as D (6 bases). CDR3 length equals 16 residues. V was shortened by 5 bases and J by 4 bases, with 17 bases between the two germline ends. Germline assignment: CDR1 SEHNR and CDR2 FQNEAQ (reference sequence). The CDR3 loop is CASSVQQGSGTGELFF. The CDR3 nucleotides read TGTGCCAGCAGCGTACAACAGGGTTCGGGCACCGGGGAGCTGTTTTTT.

This clone is a singleton in its sample. This chain links TRBV5-1 with TRBJ1-3, with D possibly TRBD1 on 6 matching bases. Germline V gives CDR1 SGHRS, CDR2 YFSETQ. V was shortened by 4 bases and J by 4 bases, with 18 bases between the two germline ends. The CDR3 has 16 residues. CDR3 in amino acids: CASSAISGVTGNTIYF. For the CDR3, the DNA is TGCGCCAGCAGCGCCATTTCAGGGGTTACCGGAAACACCATATATTTT.